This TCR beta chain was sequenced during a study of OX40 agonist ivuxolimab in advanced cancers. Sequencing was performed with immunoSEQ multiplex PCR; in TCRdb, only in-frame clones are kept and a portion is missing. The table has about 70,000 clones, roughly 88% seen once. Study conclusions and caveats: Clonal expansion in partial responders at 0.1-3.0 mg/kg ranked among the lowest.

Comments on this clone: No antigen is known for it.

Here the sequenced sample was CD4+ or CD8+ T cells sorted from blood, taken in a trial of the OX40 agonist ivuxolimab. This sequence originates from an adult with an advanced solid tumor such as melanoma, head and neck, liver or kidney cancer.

The CDR3 is CASSPRGGGNNSPLHF. In DNA, the CDR3 is TGTGCCAGTAGTCCAAGAGGGGGGGGGAATAATTCACCCCTCCACTTT. The chain combines TRBV19 with TRBJ1-6; D is possibly TRBD1 (6 bases). Trimming cost V 5 bases and J 5 bases, with 16 bases left between them. Germline V gene sequence: CDR1 LNHDA, CDR2 SQIVND (reference sequence). The CDR3 length is 16 residues. Variable domain in full (rest from reference TRBV19 and TRBJ1-6): DGGITQSPKYLFRKEGQNVTLSCEQNLNHDAMYWYRQDPGQGLRLIYYSQIVNDFQKGDIAEGYSVSREKKESFPLTVTSAQKNPTAFYLCASSPRGGGNNSPLHFGNGTRLTVT.